Following are 18 T cell receptor beta chains from one sample sequenced in a study of blood T cell repertoires in COVID-19. The repertoire was sequenced with immunoSEQ multiplex PCR; TCRdb's copy has only in-frame clones and lacks some. The sample lists 59,000 or so clones, approximately 81% seen once, with over 25% in the top ten. Sequencing was carried out using peripheral blood. The receptors come from an elderly woman with active or convalescent COVID-19.

The chain combines TRBV7-8 with TRBJ1-1; unclear D gene. The CDR3 loop spans 14 amino acids. Between the trimmed V and J ends, which lost 1 base and 5 bases, there was a span of 11 bases. Germline V CDR1 and CDR2: SGHVS, FQNEAQ. The CDR3 protein is CASSLDGGRTEAFF. DNA of the CDR3: TGTGCCAGCAGCTTAGATGGAGGGAGGACTGAAGCTTTCTTT.

V and J are TRBV2 and TRBJ2-7; TRBD1 matches at 9 bases. With 6 bases clipped from V and 3 bases from J, the junction kept 6 bases outside the gene matches. This CDR3 spans 14 amino acids. In germline, CDR1 is SNHLY, CDR2 FYNNEI. The CDR3 sequence is CASREQGAIYEQYF. CDR3 nucleotides: TGTGCCAGCAGGGAACAGGGGGCAATCTACGAGCAGTACTTC.

The chain carries TRBV19 and TRBJ2-2; D is unclear. The germline gives CDR1 LNHDA, CDR2 SQIVND (reference sequence). Trimming shortened V by 3 bases and J by 1 base, and 6 bases separated the two germline ends. The CDR3 runs to 14 residues. The CDR3 spells CASSIIWNTGELFF. In DNA, the CDR3 is TGTGCCAGTAGTATTATCTGGAACACCGGGGAGCTGTTTTTT. Supplemented by reference TRBV19 and TRBJ2-2, the full variable domain reads DGGITQSPKYLFRKEGQNVTLSCEQNLNHDAMYWYRQDPGQGLRLIYYSQIVNDFQKGDIAEGYSVSREKKESFPLTVTSAQKNPTAFYLCASSIIWNTGELFFGEGSRLTVL.

The V and J genes are TRBV6-5 and TRBJ2-7; TRBD1 aligns across 7 bases. Germline V CDR1 and CDR2: MNHEY, SVGAGI. J gave up 3 bases and V 4 bases, and 3 bases lay outside the gene matches. The CDR3 is 13 amino acids. CDR3 loop: CASSSGTDYEQYF. The CDR3 nucleotides are TGTGCCAGCAGTTCCGGGACAGACTACGAGCAGTACTTC.

The V gene is TRBV11-2, the J gene TRBJ1-4; no clear D gene. V was pared by 6 bases and J by 8 bases, with 13 bases between. Germline V lookup: CDR1 SGHAT, CDR2 FQNNGV. The CDR3 is 13 amino acids. This CDR3 reads CASSIGREEKLFF. The CDR3 DNA is TGTGCCAGCAGTATTGGCCGGGAAGAAAAACTGTTTTTT.

CDR3 in DNA: TGCGCCAGCAGCCAAGGACAGGGGGTCTACGAGCAGTACTTC. Its translation: CASSQGQGVYEQYF. This chain links TRBV4-3 with TRBJ2-7; 9 bases map to TRBD1. CDR1 and CDR2 from the germline V gene are LGHNA and YSLEER. The junction had 1 base not matched to a gene; V was cut back by 1 base and J by 3 bases. The CDR3 contains 14 residues.

The V call is TRBV7-9, the J call TRBJ2-7; 7 bases fit TRBD2. V dropped 5 bases and J dropped 2; count of bases not matched to a gene: 0. Germline V gene lookup returns CDR1 SEHNR and CDR2 FQNEAQ (reference sequence). The length of the CDR3 is 12 residues. The CDR3 here is CASSGRAYEQYF. The CDR3 DNA sequence: TGTGCCAGCAGCGGGAGGGCCTACGAGCAGTACTTC.

The V and J genes are TRBV6-2 or TRBV6-3 and TRBJ2-7, with 7 nucleotides matching TRBD2. V gave up 0 bases and J gave up 3 bases; unmatched junction bases: 5. CDR1 and CDR2 (germline): MNHEY, SVGEGT. There are 15 residues in the CDR3. CDR3 amino acids: CASSYSAGVVYEQYF. The DNA for the CDR3 is TGTGCCAGCAGTTACTCTGCGGGGGTCGTCTACGAGCAGTACTTC.

This rearrangement joins TRBV5-1 to TRBJ1-1; 7 bases map to TRBD1. The ends lost 2 bases at V and 7 bases at J; junction bases unmatched: 5. Germline loops: CDR1 SGHRS, CDR2 YFSETQ. CDR3 length: 13 residues. The CDR3 loop is CASSFGQAYEAFF. The CDR3 DNA is TGCGCCAGCAGCTTCGGACAGGCATATGAAGCTTTCTTT.

In DNA form, the CDR3 reads TGTGCCAGCAGCTTAGCCCACCGGGGTGACGAGCCCCAGCATTTT. Translation gives CASSLAHRGDEPQHF. This chain joins TRBV7-2 and TRBJ1-5; no firm D call. Germline V gene data show CDR1 as SGHTA and CDR2 as FQGNSA. This CDR3 has 15 amino acids. V gave up 0 bases and J gave up 8 bases, with 14 bases separating them.

The chain uses TRBV4-1 and TRBJ1-1; 11 bases map to TRBD1. From germline, CDR1 is MGHRA and CDR2 YSYEKL. V dropped 3 bases and J dropped 4; count of bases not matched to a gene: 4. The CDR3 has 15 amino acids. The CDR3 loop reads CASSQDRGRFTEAFF. The CDR3 bases are TGCGCCAGCAGCCAGGACAGGGGGCGTTTCACTGAAGCTTTCTTT.

V and J are TRBV28 and TRBJ1-5; 10 bases line up with TRBD1. Germline values: CDR1 MDHEN, CDR2 SYDVKM. The CDR3 length is 15 residues. V lost 6 bases and J lost 3; bases outside the gene matches: 5. CDR3 protein: CASRTGTGANQPQHF. CDR3 DNA sequence: TGTGCCAGCAGAACCGGGACAGGGGCCAATCAGCCCCAGCATTTT.

CDR3 amino acids: CASSLGLAEETQYF. The CDR3 nucleotides are TGTGCCAGCAGCTTAGGTCTAGCAGAAGAGACCCAGTACTTC. The genes are TRBV11-3 and TRBJ2-5; tentative D call: TRBD2 (5 bases). The V gene's germline CDR1 is SGHNT and CDR2 YENEEA. This CDR3 has 14 residues. With 1 base removed from V and 3 bases from J, the gap between germline ends came to 9 bases.

In its sample, this clone was seen once. The rearrangement links TRBV7-9 to TRBJ2-7, with 8 bases lining up with TRBD1. The CDR3 sequence is 13 residues long. Losses at the gene ends were 7 bases for V and 5 bases for J; bases not matched to a gene: 7. Germline V gene sequence: CDR1 SEHNR, CDR2 FQNEAQ (reference sequence). The CDR3 region has the DNA TGTGCCAGCACCCCGACAGGGGACCACGAGCAGTACTTC. It yields the protein CASTPTGDHEQYF.

This CDR3 is CASRGATGELFF. The CDR3 nucleotides are TGTGCCAGCAGAGGGGCAACCGGGGAGCTGTTTTTT. The chain is built from TRBV11-2 and TRBJ2-2; perhaps TRBD1 as D (5 bases). Germline V gives CDR1 SGHAT, CDR2 FQNNGV. This CDR3 comprises 12 residues. Between the trimmed V and J ends, which lost 6 bases and 5 bases, there was a span of 7 bases.

For this clone: At one of its ends the junction is not consistent with the germline gene, which may arise from a read error. The rearrangement joins TRBV7-8 to TRBJ2-3, with 15 bases fitting TRBD2. The CDR3 is 19 residues long. CDR1 and CDR2 from the germline V gene are SGHVS and FQNEAQ. The CDR3: CASTLGLAGGETYTDTQYF. The CDR3 DNA reads TGTGCCAGCACCTTAGGACTAGCGGGGGGGGAAACTTACACAGATACGCAGTATTTT.

The chain uses TRBV15 and TRBJ2-2, with TRBD1 matching 7 bases. V lost 3 bases and J lost 6; bases outside the gene matches: 19. Germline V gene sequence: CDR1 LNHNV, CDR2 YYDKDF (reference sequence). The length of the CDR3 is 19 residues. In DNA form, the CDR3 reads TGTGCCACCAGCAGGACGGCACAGGGGATCGGCTTACTCGCCGGGGAGCTGTTTTTT. As protein: CATSRTAQGIGLLAGELFF.

This clone was counted only a few times. The chain links TRBV18 to TRBJ1-1; TRBD1 matches 7 bases. Germline-derived CDR1 and CDR2 are KGHSH and LQKENI. Trimming took 1 base from V and 3 from J; bases not matched to a gene: 2. There are 14 residues in the CDR3. The CDR3, as DNA: TGTGCCAGCTCACCACGACAGGGTTACACTGAAGCTTTCTTT. As protein: CASSPRQGYTEAFF. The full variable domain, in which reference TRBV18 and TRBJ1-1 provide the parts outside the CDR3, is NAGVMQNPRHLVRRRGQEARLRCSPMKGHSHVYWYRQLPEEGLKFMVYLQKENIIDESGMPKERFSAEFPKEGPSILRIQQVVRGDSAAYFCASSPRQGYTEAFFGQGTRLTVV.